The 8 T cell receptor beta chains given below trace back to one sample, sequenced in a study of T-cell reconstitution after alpha-beta-depleted transplantation in children. Unique molecular identifiers were built into the TCRbeta library. TCRdb passed the PCR reads through MiXCR, listing each CDR3 protein once. The table lists 600,000 to 700,000 distinct CDR3 sequences, roughly 15% of them singletons. The material sequenced was PBMCs from the stem cell graft donor, taken from the stem cell graft. The receptors shown here come from a human donor who donated a stem cell graft to a child with acute myeloid leukemia.

The rearrangement links TRBV12-3 or TRBV12-4 to TRBJ1-2; 9 nucleotides match TRBD1. The CDR3 runs 16 residues. J gave up 2 bases and V 4 bases, and 8 bases lay outside the gene matches. CDR3 region: CASSSRQGVANYGYTF. For the CDR3, the DNA is TGTGCCAGCAGTTCCCGACAGGGGGTCGCCAACTATGGCTACACCTTC.

On this clonotype: In this CDR3 the conserved last residue, phenylalanine or tryptophan, is missing, so a read error is likely. No DNA is shown, since the ends of the CDR3 on it are uncertain; the CDR3 is the one TCRdb lists. The chain joins TRBV11-2 to TRBJ2-1; the D call TRBD1 from the table was never checked on the DNA. Germline CDR1 SGHAT, CDR2 FQNNGV. The CDR3 sequence runs 12 residues, both termini included. The CDR3 spells CASSLDTGGEVL.

This clonotype was observed many times. The V and J genes are TRBV12-3 or TRBV12-4 and TRBJ1-2; 9 bases map to TRBD1. The V gene end was trimmed by 8 bases and the J gene end by 4 bases; junction bases not matched to a gene: 5. This CDR3 has 13 amino acids. Here the CDR3 reads CASARDRVYGYTF. Here the CDR3 DNA reads TGTGCCAGCGCCCGGGACAGGGTCTATGGCTACACCTTC.

With regard to this clonotype: Because it lacks the conserved phenylalanine or tryptophan at the end, this CDR3 is likely a read error. The J gene is TRBJ1-2, the V gene TRBV29-1, with 9 nucleotides matching TRBD1. The junction had 8 bases not matched to a gene; V was cut back by 6 bases and J by 6 bases. Germline V gene sequence: CDR1 SQVTM, CDR2 ANQGSEA. CDR3 size: 13 residues. CDR3 nucleotides: TGCAGCGTGTGGACAGGGGATGAAGATGGCTACACCCTC. Translated, it gives CSVWTGDEDGYTL.

This clonotype was seen only a few times. The J gene is TRBJ1-1, the V gene TRBV5-1; 8 bases are a match to TRBD1. Germline-derived CDR1 and CDR2 are SGHRS and YFSETQ. The CDR3 has 16 residues. V lost 1 base, J lost 2 bases, and 7 bases stayed unmatched. The CDR3 nucleotides are TGCGCCAGCAGCTTGCGGACAGGGTCGAGCAACACTGAAGCTTTCTTT. This gives the protein CASSLRTGSSNTEAFF.

The CDR3 sequence is CASSYSETDITPNEQFF. CDR3 nucleotide sequence: TGTGCCAGCAGTTACTCGGAAACCGACATAACCCCTAATGAGCAGTTCTTC. The chain has TRBV6-5 and TRBJ2-1; unclear D gene. CDR1 is MNHEY, CDR2 SVGAGI, per germline. V was pared by 0 bases and J by 7 bases, with 19 bases between. CDR3 size: 17 residues.

This clonotype was recorded many times. J is TRBJ2-5 and V is TRBV29-1; 10 positions match TRBD2. V dropped 3 bases and J dropped 2; count of bases not matched to a gene: 6. The CDR3 totals 15 residues. Germline lookup yields CDR1 SQVTM and CDR2 ANQGSEA. The CDR3 reads CSVDASGGLQETQYF. For the CDR3, the DNA is TGCAGCGTTGACGCTAGCGGGGGACTACAAGAGACCCAGTACTTC. The full variable domain, completed using reference TRBV29-1 and TRBJ2-5, is SAVISQKPSRDICQRGTSLTIQCQVDSQVTMMFWYRQQPGQSLTLIATANQGSEATYESGFVIDKFPISRPNLTFSTLTVSNMSPEDSSIYLCSVDASGGLQETQYFGPGTRLLVL.

V usage is TRBV6-1 and J usage is TRBJ1-5, with unresolved D. CDR3 length equals 14 residues. Trimming removed 7 bases at V and 0 bases at J, with 10 bases between. Germline CDR1 is MNHNS and CDR2 is SASEGT. The CDR3 loop reads CASNRQSSNQPQHF. CDR3 sequence (DNA): TGTGCCAGCAACCGGCAGTCTAGCAATCAGCCCCAGCATTTT.